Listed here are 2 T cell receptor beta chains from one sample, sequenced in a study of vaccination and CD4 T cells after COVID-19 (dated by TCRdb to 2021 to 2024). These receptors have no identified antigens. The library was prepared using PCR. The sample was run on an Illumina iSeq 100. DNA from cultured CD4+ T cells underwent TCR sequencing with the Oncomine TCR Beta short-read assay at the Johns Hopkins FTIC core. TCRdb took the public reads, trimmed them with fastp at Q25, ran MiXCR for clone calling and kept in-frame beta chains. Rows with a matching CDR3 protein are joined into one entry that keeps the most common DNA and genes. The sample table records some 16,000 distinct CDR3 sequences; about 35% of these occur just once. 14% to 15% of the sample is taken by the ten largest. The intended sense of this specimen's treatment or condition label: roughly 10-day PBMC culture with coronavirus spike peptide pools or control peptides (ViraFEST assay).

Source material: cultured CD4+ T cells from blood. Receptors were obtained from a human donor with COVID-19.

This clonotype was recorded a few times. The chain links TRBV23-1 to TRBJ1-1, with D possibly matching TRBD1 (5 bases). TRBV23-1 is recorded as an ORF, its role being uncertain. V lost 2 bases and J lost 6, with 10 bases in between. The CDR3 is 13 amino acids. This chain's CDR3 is CASSQTQGPEAFF. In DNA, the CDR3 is TGCGCCAGCAGTCAAACGCAGGGCCCTGAAGCTTTCTTT.

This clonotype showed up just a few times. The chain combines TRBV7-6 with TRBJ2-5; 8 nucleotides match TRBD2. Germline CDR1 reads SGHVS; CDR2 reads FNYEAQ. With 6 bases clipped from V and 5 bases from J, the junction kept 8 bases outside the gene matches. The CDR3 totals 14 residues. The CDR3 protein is CASSFGLAEETQYF. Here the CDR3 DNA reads TGTGCCAGCAGTTTCGGACTAGCTGAGGAGACCCAGTACTTC.